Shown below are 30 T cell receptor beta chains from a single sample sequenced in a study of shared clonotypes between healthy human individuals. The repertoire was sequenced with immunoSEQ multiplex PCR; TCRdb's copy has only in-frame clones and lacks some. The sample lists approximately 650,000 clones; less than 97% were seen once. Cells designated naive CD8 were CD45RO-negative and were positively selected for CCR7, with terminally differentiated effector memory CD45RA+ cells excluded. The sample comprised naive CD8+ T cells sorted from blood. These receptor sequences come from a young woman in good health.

This CDR3 reads CASSYSPRPSTDTQYF. CDR3 nucleotide sequence: TGTGCCAGCAGTTACTCCCCGCGGCCGAGCACAGATACGCAGTATTTT. V is TRBV6-5 and J is TRBJ2-3; D is unresolved. Trimming pared 0 bases from V and 0 bases from J, leaving 10 bases between. The germline CDR1 and CDR2 sequences are MNHEY and SVGAGI. The CDR3 is 16 amino acids.

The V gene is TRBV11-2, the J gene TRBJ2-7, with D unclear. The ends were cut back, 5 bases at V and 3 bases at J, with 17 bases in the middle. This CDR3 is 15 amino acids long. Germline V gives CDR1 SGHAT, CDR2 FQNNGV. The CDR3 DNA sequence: TGTGCCAGCAGCCCGACGCCCATACATAGCTACGAGCAGTACTTC. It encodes CASSPTPIHSYEQYF.

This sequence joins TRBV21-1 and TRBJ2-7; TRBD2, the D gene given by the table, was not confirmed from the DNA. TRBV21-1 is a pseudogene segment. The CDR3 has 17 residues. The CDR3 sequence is CASSTTLRLRNSYEQYF. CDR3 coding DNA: TGTGCCAGCAGCACTACTCTGAGACTCCGGAACTCCTACGAGCAGTACTTC.

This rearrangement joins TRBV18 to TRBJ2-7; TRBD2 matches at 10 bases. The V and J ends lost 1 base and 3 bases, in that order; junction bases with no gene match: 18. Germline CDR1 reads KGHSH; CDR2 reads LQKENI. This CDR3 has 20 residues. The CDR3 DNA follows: TGTGCCAGCTCACCACTGAGTGAAGCTAGCGGGAGTTCCTCCTACTACGAGCAGTACTTC. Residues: CASSPLSEASGSSSYYEQYF.

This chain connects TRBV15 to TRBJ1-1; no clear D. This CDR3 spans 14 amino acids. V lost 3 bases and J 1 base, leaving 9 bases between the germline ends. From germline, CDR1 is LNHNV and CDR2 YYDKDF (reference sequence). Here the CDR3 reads CATSSKTGNTEAFF. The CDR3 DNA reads TGTGCCACCAGCAGTAAAACCGGGAACACTGAAGCTTTCTTT.

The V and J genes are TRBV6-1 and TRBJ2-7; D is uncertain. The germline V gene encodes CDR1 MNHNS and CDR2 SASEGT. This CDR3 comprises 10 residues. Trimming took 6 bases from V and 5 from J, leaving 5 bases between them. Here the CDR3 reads CASRDNEQYF. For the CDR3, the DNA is TGTGCCAGCAGGGATAACGAGCAGTACTTC.

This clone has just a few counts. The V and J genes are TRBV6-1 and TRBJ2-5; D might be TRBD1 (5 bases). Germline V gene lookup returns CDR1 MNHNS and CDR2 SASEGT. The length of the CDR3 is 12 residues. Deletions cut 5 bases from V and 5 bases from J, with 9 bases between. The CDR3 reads CASSPGLETQYF. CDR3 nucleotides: TGTGCCAGCAGTCCAGGGTTGGAGACCCAGTACTTC.

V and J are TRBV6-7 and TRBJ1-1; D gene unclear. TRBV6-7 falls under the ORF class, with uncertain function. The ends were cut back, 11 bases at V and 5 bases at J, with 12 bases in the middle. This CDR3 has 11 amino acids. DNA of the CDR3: TGTGCCGGTTCCGGGGAGACTGAAGCTTTCTTT. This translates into CAGSGETEAFF.

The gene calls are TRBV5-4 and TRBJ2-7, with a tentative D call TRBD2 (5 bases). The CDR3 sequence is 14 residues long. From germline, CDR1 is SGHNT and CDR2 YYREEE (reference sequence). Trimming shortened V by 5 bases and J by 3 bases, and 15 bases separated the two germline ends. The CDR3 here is CASSLDLGDYEQYF. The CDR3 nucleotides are TGTGCCAGCAGTCTGGACTTAGGCGACTACGAGCAGTACTTC. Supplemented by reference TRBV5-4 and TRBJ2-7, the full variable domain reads ETGVTQSPTHLIKTRGQQVTLRCSSQSGHNTVSWYQQALGQGPQFIFQYYREEENGRGNFPPRFSGLQFPNYSSELNVNALELDDSALYLCASSLDLGDYEQYFGPGTRLTVT.

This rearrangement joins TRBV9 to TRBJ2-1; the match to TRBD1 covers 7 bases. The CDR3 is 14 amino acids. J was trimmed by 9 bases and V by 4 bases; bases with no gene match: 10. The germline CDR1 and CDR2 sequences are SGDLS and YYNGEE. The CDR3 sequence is CASSIGQAPGEQFF. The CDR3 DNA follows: TGTGCCAGCAGCATTGGACAGGCTCCGGGTGAGCAGTTCTTC. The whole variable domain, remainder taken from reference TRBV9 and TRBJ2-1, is DSGVTQTPKHLITATGQRVTLRCSPRSGDLSVYWYQQSLDQGLQFLIQYYNGEERAKGNILERFSAQQFPDLHSELNLSSLELGDSALYFCASSIGQAPGEQFFGPGTRLTVL.

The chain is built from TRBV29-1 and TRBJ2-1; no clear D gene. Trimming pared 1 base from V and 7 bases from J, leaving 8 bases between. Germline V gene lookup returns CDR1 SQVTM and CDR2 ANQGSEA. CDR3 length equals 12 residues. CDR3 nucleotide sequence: TGCAGCGTTGAAGCTCAGAAGAATGAGCAGTTCTTC. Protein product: CSVEAQKNEQFF.

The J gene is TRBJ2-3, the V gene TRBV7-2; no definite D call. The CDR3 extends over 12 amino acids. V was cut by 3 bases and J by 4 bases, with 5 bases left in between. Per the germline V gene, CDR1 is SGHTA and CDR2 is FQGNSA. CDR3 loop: CASSFRSDTQYF. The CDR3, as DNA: TGTGCCAGCAGCTTCCGATCAGATACGCAGTATTTT.

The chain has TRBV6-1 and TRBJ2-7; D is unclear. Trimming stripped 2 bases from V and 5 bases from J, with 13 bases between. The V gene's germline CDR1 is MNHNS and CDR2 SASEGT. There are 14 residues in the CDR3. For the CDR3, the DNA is TGTGCCAGCAGTGAAACGTTCCTTGATAACGAGCAGTACTTC. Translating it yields CASSETFLDNEQYF.

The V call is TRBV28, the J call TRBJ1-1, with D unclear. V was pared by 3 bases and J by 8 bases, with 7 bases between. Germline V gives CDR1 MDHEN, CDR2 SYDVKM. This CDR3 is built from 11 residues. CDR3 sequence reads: CASSLREEAFF. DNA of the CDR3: TGTGCCAGCAGTTTGAGGGAGGAAGCTTTCTTT. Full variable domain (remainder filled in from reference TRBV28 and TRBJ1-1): DVKVTQSSRYLVKRTGEKVFLECVQDMDHENMFWYRQDPGLGLRLIYFSYDVKMKEKGDIPEGYSVSREKKERFSLILESASTNQTSMYLCASSLREEAFFGQGTRLTVV.

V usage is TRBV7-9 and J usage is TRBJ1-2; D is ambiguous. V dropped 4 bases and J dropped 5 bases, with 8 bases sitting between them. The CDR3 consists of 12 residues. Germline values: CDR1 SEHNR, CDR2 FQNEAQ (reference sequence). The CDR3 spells CASSSEAYGYTF. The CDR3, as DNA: TGTGCCAGCAGCTCCGAAGCTTATGGCTACACCTTC.

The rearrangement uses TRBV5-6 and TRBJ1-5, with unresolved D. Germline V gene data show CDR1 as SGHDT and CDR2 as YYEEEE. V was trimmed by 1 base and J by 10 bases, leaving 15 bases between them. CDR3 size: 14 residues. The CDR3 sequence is CASSLSGSLGPQHF. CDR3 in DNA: TGTGCCAGCAGCTTGTCGGGCAGTTTAGGCCCCCAGCATTTT.

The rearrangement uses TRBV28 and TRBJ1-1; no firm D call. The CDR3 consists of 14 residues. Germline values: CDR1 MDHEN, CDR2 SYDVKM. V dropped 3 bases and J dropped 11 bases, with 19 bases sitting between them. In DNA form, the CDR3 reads TGTGCCAGCAGTTTTAGGTTCGGGCCGGACGAGGCTTTCTTT. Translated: CASSFRFGPDEAFF.

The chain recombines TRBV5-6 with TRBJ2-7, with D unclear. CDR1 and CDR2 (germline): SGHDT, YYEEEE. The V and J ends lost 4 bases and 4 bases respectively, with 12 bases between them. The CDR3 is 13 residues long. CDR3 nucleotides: TGTGCCAGCAGCAACAGTATAGGATACGAGCAGTACTTC. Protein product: CASSNSIGYEQYF.

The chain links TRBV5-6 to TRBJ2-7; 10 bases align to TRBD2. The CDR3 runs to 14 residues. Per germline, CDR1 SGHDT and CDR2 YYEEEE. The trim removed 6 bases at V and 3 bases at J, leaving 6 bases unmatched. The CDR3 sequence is CASTDGLAVYEQYF. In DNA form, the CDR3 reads TGTGCCAGCACCGACGGACTAGCGGTCTACGAGCAGTACTTC.

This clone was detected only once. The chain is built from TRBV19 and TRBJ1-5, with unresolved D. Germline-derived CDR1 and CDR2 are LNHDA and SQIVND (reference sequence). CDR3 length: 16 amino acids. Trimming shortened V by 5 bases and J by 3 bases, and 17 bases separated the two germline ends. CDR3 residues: CASSYIDIGVNQPQHF. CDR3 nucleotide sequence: TGTGCCAGTAGTTACATCGATATCGGGGTCAATCAGCCCCAGCATTTT. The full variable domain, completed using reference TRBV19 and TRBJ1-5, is DGGITQSPKYLFRKEGQNVTLSCEQNLNHDAMYWYRQDPGQGLRLIYYSQIVNDFQKGDIAEGYSVSREKKESFPLTVTSAQKNPTAFYLCASSYIDIGVNQPQHFGDGTRLSIL.

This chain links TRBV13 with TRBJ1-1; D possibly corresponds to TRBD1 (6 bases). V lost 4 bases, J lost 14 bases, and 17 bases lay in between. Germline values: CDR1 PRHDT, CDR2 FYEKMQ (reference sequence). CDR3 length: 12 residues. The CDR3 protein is CASSSTTGLVFF. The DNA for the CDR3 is TGTGCCAGCAGCTCCACGACAGGTTTGGTATTCTTT.

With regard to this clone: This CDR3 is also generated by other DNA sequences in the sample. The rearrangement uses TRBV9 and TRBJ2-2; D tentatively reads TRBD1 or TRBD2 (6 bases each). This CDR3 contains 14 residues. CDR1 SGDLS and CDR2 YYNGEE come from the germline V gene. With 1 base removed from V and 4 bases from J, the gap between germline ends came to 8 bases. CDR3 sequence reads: CASSVSGATGELFF. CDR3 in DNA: TGTGCCAGCAGCGTATCGGGGGCCACCGGGGAGCTGTTTTTT.

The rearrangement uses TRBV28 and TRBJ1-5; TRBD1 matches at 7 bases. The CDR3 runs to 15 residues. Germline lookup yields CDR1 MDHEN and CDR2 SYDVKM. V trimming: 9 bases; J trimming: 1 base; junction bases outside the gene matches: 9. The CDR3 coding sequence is TGTGCCAGTACGCCAACAGGGGCAAGCAATCAGCCCCAGCATTTT. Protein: CASTPTGASNQPQHF. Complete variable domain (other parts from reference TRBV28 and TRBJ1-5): DVKVTQSSRYLVKRTGEKVFLECVQDMDHENMFWYRQDPGLGLRLIYFSYDVKMKEKGDIPEGYSVSREKKERFSLILESASTNQTSMYLCASTPTGASNQPQHFGDGTRLSIL.

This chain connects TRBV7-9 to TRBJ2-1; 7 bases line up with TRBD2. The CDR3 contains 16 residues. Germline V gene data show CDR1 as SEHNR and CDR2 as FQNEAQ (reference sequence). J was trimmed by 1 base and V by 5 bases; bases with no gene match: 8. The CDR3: CASSARGGSSYNEQFF. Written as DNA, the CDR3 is TGTGCCAGCAGCGCCCGCGGCGGGAGTTCCTACAATGAGCAGTTCTTC. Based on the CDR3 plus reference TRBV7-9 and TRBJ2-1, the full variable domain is DTGVSQNPRHKITKRGQNVTFRCDPISEHNRLYWYRQTLGQGPEFLTYFQNEAQLEKSRLLSDRFSAERPKGSFSTLEIQRTEQGDSAMYLCASSARGGSSYNEQFFGPGTRLTVL.

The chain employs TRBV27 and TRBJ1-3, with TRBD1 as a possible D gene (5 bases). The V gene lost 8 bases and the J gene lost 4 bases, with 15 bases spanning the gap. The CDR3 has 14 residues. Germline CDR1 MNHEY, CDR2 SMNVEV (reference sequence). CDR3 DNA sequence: TGTGCCAGCGGACCGCAGGGTGCGGGAAACACCATATATTTT. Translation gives CASGPQGAGNTIYF.

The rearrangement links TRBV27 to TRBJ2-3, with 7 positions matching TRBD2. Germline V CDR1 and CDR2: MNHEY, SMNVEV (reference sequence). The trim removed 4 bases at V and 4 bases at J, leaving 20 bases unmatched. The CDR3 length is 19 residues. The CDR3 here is CASSSIADRSGSRADTQYF. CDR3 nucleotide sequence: TGTGCCAGCAGTTCCATAGCGGACCGTAGCGGGTCGAGGGCAGATACGCAGTATTTT.

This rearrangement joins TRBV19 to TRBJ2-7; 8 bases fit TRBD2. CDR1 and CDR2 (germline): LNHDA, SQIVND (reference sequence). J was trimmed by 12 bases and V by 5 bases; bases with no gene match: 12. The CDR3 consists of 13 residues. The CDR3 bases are TGTGCCAGTAGTCCGAGGGAGCGGGAGAGTAGGTACTTC. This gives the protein CASSPRERESRYF.

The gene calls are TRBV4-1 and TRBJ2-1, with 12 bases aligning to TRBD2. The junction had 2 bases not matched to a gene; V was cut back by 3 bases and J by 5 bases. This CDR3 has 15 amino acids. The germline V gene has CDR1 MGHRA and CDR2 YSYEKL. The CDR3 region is CASSHGLAGNNEQFF. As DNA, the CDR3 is TGCGCCAGCAGCCATGGACTAGCGGGAAACAATGAGCAGTTCTTC.

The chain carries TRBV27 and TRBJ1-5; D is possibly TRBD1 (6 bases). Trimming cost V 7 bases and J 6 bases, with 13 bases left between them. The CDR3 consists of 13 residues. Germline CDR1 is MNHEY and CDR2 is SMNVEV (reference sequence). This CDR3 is CASKGQGSQPQHF. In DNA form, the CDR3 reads TGTGCCAGCAAGGGGCAGGGGAGTCAGCCCCAGCATTTT.

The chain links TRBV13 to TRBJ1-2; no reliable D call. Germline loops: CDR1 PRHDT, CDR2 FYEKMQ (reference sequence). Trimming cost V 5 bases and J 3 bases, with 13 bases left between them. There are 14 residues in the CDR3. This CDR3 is CASSQTDNHYGYTF. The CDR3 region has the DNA TGTGCCAGCAGCCAAACAGACAACCACTATGGCTACACCTTC. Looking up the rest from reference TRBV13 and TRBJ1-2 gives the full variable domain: AAGVIQSPRHLIKEKRETATLKCYPIPRHDTVYWYQQGPGQDPQFLISFYEKMQSDKGSIPDRFSAQQFSDYHSELNMSSLELGDSALYFCASSQTDNHYGYTFGSGTRLTVV.